These T cell receptor beta chains were read from a single sample in a study of cytomegalovirus exposure and HLA in healthy donors. Produced via immunoSEQ multiplex PCR; TCRdb's table is partial and in-frame only. The sample carries 180,000 or so clones, 76% recorded once. What was sequenced was PBMCs. The source of these receptors is a young man in good health and CMV-seronegative. Each CDR3 is given with its conserved first and last residue. Fields, in order: clone size, V gene, J gene, D gene, CDR3 protein, CDR3 DNA. D genes are given only for firm matches. Clone size is given for some rows only: seen once, a few or many times, or a class if the clone is expanded.

NA	TRBV5-1	TRBJ1-2	NA	CASSPEGQGRGYTF	TGCGCCAGCAGCCCGGAGGGGCAGGGACGAGGCTACACCTTC
NA	TRBV6-1	TRBJ1-2	NA	CASSRDFRNYGYTF	TGTGCCAGCAGTCGGGACTTTCGTAACTATGGCTACACCTTC
NA	TRBV7-3	TRBJ1-1	TRBD1	CASSFQGARGDTEAFF	TGTGCCAGCAGCTTCCAGGGGGCGCGTGGGGACACTGAAGCTTTCTTT
once	TRBV12-5	TRBJ2-1	NA	CASGLSSSNEQFF	TGTGCTAGTGGTTTGTCTAGTTCTAATGAGCAGTTCTTC
NA	TRBV5-4	TRBJ2-3	NA	CASSPGGRIPYF	TGTGCCAGCAGCCCCGGGGGTCGGATCCCGTATTTT
NA	TRBV9	TRBJ1-6	NA	CASSVGEGLRSPLHF	TGTGCCAGCAGCGTAGGGGAGGGATTACGGTCACCCCTCCACTTT
few	TRBV7-9	TRBJ1-6	NA	CASSLGGSSPLHF	TGTGCCAGCAGCTTAGGCGGCAGTTCACCCCTCCACTTT
NA	TRBV28	TRBJ1-1	NA	CASSFGSITEAFF	TGTGCCAGCAGTTTCGGGTCGATCACTGAAGCTTTCTTT
NA	TRBV5-6	TRBJ1-1	NA	CASRRGQLNTEAFF	TGTGCCAGCAGACGAGGACAGTTGAACACTGAAGCTTTCTTT
NA	TRBV10-3	TRBJ2-5	TRBD2	CAMSPGTSGETQYF	TGTGCCATGTCCCCCGGGACTAGCGGAGAGACCCAGTACTTC
NA	TRBV28	TRBJ2-7	TRBD1	CASSPFEGQGSYEQYF	TGTGCCAGCAGTCCGTTTGAAGGACAGGGTTCTTACGAGCAGTACTTC
NA	TRBV7-2	TRBJ2-2	TRBD2	CASSLASGGANTGELFF	TGTGCCAGCAGCTTAGCCAGCGGGGGCGCGAACACCGGGGAGCTGTTTTTT
NA	TRBV29-1	TRBJ2-3	TRBD2	CSVRGTSGRESTDTQYF	TGCAGCGTCAGGGGGACTAGCGGGAGGGAGAGCACAGATACGCAGTATTTT
NA	TRBV7-9	TRBJ1-1	NA	CASSLAGPEAFF	TGTGCCAGCAGTTTAGCGGGGCCTGAAGCTTTCTTT
NA	TRBV5-6	TRBJ2-1	NA	CASSLVAEQFF	TGTGCCAGCAGCTTGGTGGCCGAGCAGTTCTTC
NA	TRBV10-3	TRBJ2-3	NA	CAISETGGTDTQYF	TGTGCCATCAGTGAGACAGGTGGGACAGATACGCAGTATTTT
NA	TRBV7-9	TRBJ2-5	TRBD1	CASTYPGQGETQYF	TGTGCCAGCACCTACCCAGGACAGGGGGAGACCCAGTACTTC
NA	TRBV6-1	TRBJ1-2	NA	CASSRALYGYTF	TGTGCCAGCAGCAGGGCACTATATGGCTACACCTTC
NA	TRBV5-6	TRBJ2-5	NA	CASSLGQGGETQYF	TGTGCCAGCAGCTTGGGTCAGGGGGGAGAGACCCAGTACTTC
NA	TRBV19	TRBJ2-1	TRBD2	CASRHRGGVGNEQFF	TGTGCCAGTAGACACCGGGGGGGCGTAGGTAATGAGCAGTTCTTC
NA	TRBV7-9	TRBJ2-3	NA	CASSPGADTQYF	TGTGCCAGCAGCCCAGGGGCAGATACGCAGTATTTT
NA	TRBV9	TRBJ1-1	TRBD1	CASSVHRDRGWNTEAFF	TGTGCCAGCAGCGTCCATAGGGACAGGGGGTGGAACACTGAAGCTTTCTTT
NA	TRBV5-8	TRBJ2-5	TRBD2	CASSSDRTRVPKTQYF	TGTGCCAGCAGCTCGGACCGGACTAGAGTCCCAAAGACCCAGTACTTC
few	TRBV29-1	TRBJ2-2	NA	CSVAGKMGTGELFF	TGCAGCGTTGCGGGAAAGATGGGGACCGGGGAGCTGTTTTTT
NA	TRBV27	TRBJ1-5	NA	CASSLQTGHNQPQHF	TGTGCCAGCAGTTTACAGACAGGCCACAATCAGCCCCAGCATTTT
NA	TRBV5-4	TRBJ2-1	TRBD2	CASSSASGSNEQFF	TGTGCCAGCAGCTCGGCTAGCGGGAGTAATGAGCAGTTCTTC
NA	TRBV7-8	TRBJ2-1	TRBD1	CASSDDRAHEQFF	TGTGCCAGCAGCGACGACAGGGCTCATGAGCAGTTCTTC
NA	TRBV7-9	TRBJ2-7	NA	CASSLEAVRGRDEQYF	TGTGCCAGCAGCTTAGAAGCCGTCAGGGGACGCGACGAGCAGTACTTC
NA	TRBV9	TRBJ1-1	TRBD1	CASSVDPGGGMNTEAFF	TGTGCCAGCAGCGTAGACCCAGGGGGCGGAATGAACACTGAAGCTTTCTTT
few	TRBV30	TRBJ2-7	TRBD2	CAWNPTSGRYEQYF	TGTGCCTGGAATCCTACTAGCGGGCGATACGAGCAGTACTTC
NA	TRBV28	TRBJ1-4	TRBD1	CASTPGGSREKLFF	TGTGCCAGCACCCCAGGGGGGTCGAGGGAAAAACTGTTTTTT
NA	TRBV7-2	TRBJ2-5	NA	CASSFSVETQYF	TGTGCCAGCAGCTTTTCGGTAGAGACCCAGTACTTC
few	TRBV6-6	TRBJ1-2	NA	CASSESEFGYTF	TGTGCCAGCAGCGAATCTGAGTTTGGCTACACCTTC
few	TRBV25-1	TRBJ2-2	TRBD1	CASTNTGDTGELFF	TGTGCCAGCACTAATACAGGGGACACCGGGGAGCTGTTTTTT
once	TRBV6-5	TRBJ2-1	NA	CASSTWRGNEQFF	TGTGCCAGCAGCACCTGGAGGGGCAATGAGCAGTTCTTC
NA	TRBV13	TRBJ1-5	TRBD1	CASSSRTGGGNQPQHF	TGTGCCAGCAGCTCCCGGACAGGGGGAGGAAATCAGCCCCAGCATTTT